Here is one TCR beta chain with its context. The antigen remains unidentified. The data were obtained in a study of cytomegalovirus exposure and HLA in healthy donors. Study context: Earlier sequencing of about 179 million T cells yielded roughly 100 million unique TCR beta sequences. Study observations and caveats: In a later analysis, a missense DCLRE1C variant was linked to TCR beta V- and J-gene trimming. The records held CMV serostatus as the only immune exposure information.

The primer mix had 60 Vbeta and 13 Jbeta primers. TCRdb's copy holds only in-frame clones and misses some; the assay was immunoSEQ multiplex PCR. Of under 130,000 clones detected, approximately 14% appear once; the ten largest clones hold over 0.8%. CDR1 is SGHVS, CDR2 FNYEAQ, per germline. V gave up 4 bases and J gave up 6 bases, with 10 bases separating them. This CDR3 has 13 residues. V usage is TRBV7-6 and J usage is TRBJ2-1; tentatively, D is TRBD2 (6 bases). Sequencing was carried out using PBMCs. This receptor was taken from a female donor in good health and CMV-seronegative. CDR3: CASSSRDFNEQFF. The CDR3 bases are TGTGCCAGCAGCTCCCGGGACTTCAATGAGCAGTTCTTC.